A single sample is the source of the 15 T cell receptor beta chains below, sequenced in a study of blood T cell repertoires in COVID-19. Repertoires were generated with immunoSEQ multiplex PCR, while TCRdb's copy carries only in-frame clones and drops some. The sample contains roughly 70,000 clones, 70% to 90% of which appear only once. Sequencing was carried out using peripheral blood. The receptors here all came from a man aged 65-85 years with acute or convalescent COVID-19.

This clone came up a few times. The chain links TRBV6-1 to TRBJ1-1, with D maybe TRBD1 (6 bases). Trimming pared 1 base from V and 4 bases from J, leaving 10 bases between. The germline CDR1 and CDR2 sequences are MNHNS and SASEGT. The CDR3 has 14 residues. The CDR3 DNA follows: TGTGCCAGCAGTGAAGTCGGCAGGGGCACTGAAGCTTTCTTT. It yields the protein CASSEVGRGTEAFF.

This chain connects TRBV18 to TRBJ2-3; D perhaps matches TRBD1 (6 bases). V gave up 4 bases and J gave up 3 bases, with 11 bases separating them. CDR1 is KGHSH and CDR2 is LQKENI in the germline V gene. The CDR3 length is 14 residues. The CDR3 coding sequence is TGTGCCAGCTCACTACAGGGACGGACAGATACGCAGTATTTT. Protein: CASSLQGRTDTQYF.

As DNA, the CDR3 is TGTGCCAGCAGGGACCCCAGGGGGCTCTTTGGCTACACCTTC. It encodes CASRDPRGLFGYTF. The chain recombines TRBV25-1 with TRBJ1-2; 8 bases agree with TRBD1. Germline trimming cut 6 bases from V and 7 bases from J; bases unmatched to any gene: 10. Germline lookup yields CDR1 MGHDK and CDR2 SYGVNS. CDR3 length equals 14 residues.

This clone is a singleton in its sample. V and J are TRBV12-5 and TRBJ2-7; 9 bases are a match to TRBD2. The CDR3 extends over 15 amino acids. With 4 bases clipped from V and 5 bases from J, the junction kept 9 bases outside the gene matches. Germline V lookup: CDR1 LGHNT, CDR2 FRNRAP. The CDR3 DNA reads as TGTGCTAGTGGTTCCGAAAGCGGGGGGACCCACGAGCAGTACTTC. It yields the protein CASGSESGGTHEQYF.

The chain combines TRBV2 with TRBJ1-5; D is possibly TRBD1 (6 bases). V was trimmed by 6 bases and J by 3 bases, leaving 24 bases between them. This CDR3 contains 18 residues. Germline CDR1 reads SNHLY; CDR2 reads FYNNEI. CDR3 residues: CASSPISRQVGINQPQHF. DNA for the CDR3: TGTGCCAGCAGCCCAATCTCGAGACAGGTAGGGATCAATCAGCCCCAGCATTTT.

The V gene is TRBV6-5, the J gene TRBJ2-1; perhaps TRBD2 as D (6 bases). V dropped 0 bases and J dropped 8 bases, with 14 bases sitting between them. The CDR3 spans 15 residues. Germline V CDR1 and CDR2: MNHEY, SVGAGI. CDR3 region: CASSYSEGSIDEQFF. The DNA for the CDR3 is TGTGCCAGCAGTTACTCGGAGGGGTCTATCGATGAGCAGTTCTTC.

The chain carries TRBV7-2 and TRBJ2-7; 7 bases map to TRBD2. Per the germline V gene, CDR1 is SGHTA and CDR2 is FQGNSA. This CDR3 is 17 amino acids long. J was trimmed by 0 bases and V by 5 bases; bases with no gene match: 13. This CDR3 is CASSTRSGALSSYEQYF. The CDR3 DNA reads as TGTGCCAGCAGCACAAGGAGCGGGGCCCTTAGCTCCTACGAGCAGTACTTC.

In its sample, this clone was seen once. The chain links TRBV11-2 to TRBJ2-7, with TRBD1 identical over 9 bases. CDR1 is SGHAT, CDR2 FQNNGV, per germline. V lost 3 bases to trimming and J lost 0 bases; unmatched junction nucleotides: 3. The CDR3 spans 15 residues. This CDR3 reads CASSFGQGSSYEQYF. For the CDR3, the DNA is TGTGCCAGCAGCTTCGGACAGGGGAGCTCCTACGAGCAGTACTTC.

For the CDR3, the DNA is TGTGCCAGAAGCTGTGAACAGGGGGAAGAGCGGGATCAGCCCCAGCATTTT. Encoded protein: CARSCEQGEERDQPQHF. The rearrangement joins TRBV5-3 to TRBJ1-5; 8 bases align to TRBD1. Being an ORF, TRBV5-3 has a function that is uncertain. This CDR3 has 17 residues. The junction had 13 bases not matched to a gene; V was cut back by 3 bases and J by 5 bases.

The chain carries TRBV19 and TRBJ2-4, with D perhaps matching TRBD2 (6 bases). Trimming cost V 6 bases and J 2 bases, with 11 bases left between them. Germline V CDR1 and CDR2: LNHDA, SQIVND (reference sequence). The CDR3 has 14 residues. CDR3 amino acids: CASSSGTSKNIQYF. The CDR3 nucleotides are TGTGCCAGTAGCTCCGGGACTTCCAAAAACATTCAGTACTTC.

V gene TRBV3-1 (or the pseudogene TRBV3-2) combines with J gene TRBJ2-1; the D gene is possibly TRBD1 (7 bases). Germline CDR1 is LGHDT and CDR2 is YNNKEL (reference sequence). V was shortened by 2 bases and J by 15 bases, with 20 bases between the two germline ends. CDR3 size: 14 residues. CDR3 protein: CASSQSTGWAGPFF. DNA of the CDR3: TGTGCCAGCAGCCAATCGACAGGGTGGGCGGGACCGTTCTTC.

The chain carries TRBV11-2 and TRBJ1-2, with 7 bases matching TRBD1. This CDR3 contains 16 residues. Germline V lookup: CDR1 SGHAT, CDR2 FQNNGV. After removal of 1 base from V and 5 bases from J, the junction contained 10 bases not matched to a gene. CDR3 DNA sequence: TGTGCCAGCAGCTTAGTCCGGGACAGCCCCCTGTATGGCTACACCTTC. The encoded protein is CASSLVRDSPLYGYTF.

The J gene is TRBJ2-5, the V gene TRBV30; 11 bases are a match to TRBD1. The V segment lost 3 bases and the J segment 5 bases; nucleotides outside the gene matches: 5. The CDR3 runs to 14 residues. In germline, CDR1 is GTSNPN, CDR2 SVGIG (reference sequence). The CDR3 nucleotides are TGTGCCTGGAGGCGGGACAGGGGGTTGGAGACCCAGTACTTC. Amino acids: CAWRRDRGLETQYF. Looking up the rest from reference TRBV30 and TRBJ2-5 gives the full variable domain: SQTIHQWPATLVQPVGSPLSLECTVEGTSNPNLYWYRQAAGRGLQLLFYSVGIGQISSEVPQNLSASRPQDRQFILSSKKLLLSDSGFYLCAWRRDRGLETQYFGPGTRLLVL.

The V call is TRBV27, the J call TRBJ2-5, with TRBD1 matching over 7 bases. V lost 0 bases to trimming and J lost 5 bases; unmatched junction nucleotides: 3. CDR1 is MNHEY and CDR2 is SMNVEV in the germline V gene (reference sequence). The CDR3 is 14 amino acids. The CDR3 reads CASSLSGTVETQYF. The CDR3 bases are TGTGCCAGCAGTTTATCGGGGACAGTGGAGACCCAGTACTTC.

The chain has TRBV4-2 and TRBJ2-7, with 9 bases lining up with TRBD1. This CDR3 has 15 amino acids. Germline V gene sequence: CDR1 LGHNA, CDR2 YNFKEQ. Germline trimming cut 1 base from V and 2 bases from J; bases unmatched to any gene: 3. The CDR3 protein is CASSQAGTGTYEQYF. For the CDR3, the DNA is TGTGCCAGCAGCCAAGCCGGGACAGGGACCTACGAGCAGTACTTC.